One sample yielded the 12 T cell receptor beta chains listed below, sequenced in a study of shared clonotypes between healthy human individuals. Assay used: immunoSEQ multiplex PCR; TCRdb lists only in-frame clones, some missing. The sample yields about 2.4 million clones, 93% seen once. Sample: naive CD4+ T cells from PBMCs. Subset: CD45RA+ positively selected. These receptors were collected from a man younger than 35 in good health. Some clones in this sample may be carry-over from other donors' samples.

The V gene is TRBV10-3, the J gene TRBJ2-7; D uncertain. The ends were cut back, 9 bases at V and 3 bases at J, with 12 bases in the middle. The length of the CDR3 is 12 residues. Germline lookup yields CDR1 ENHRY and CDR2 SYGVKD. The CDR3 bases are TGTGCCATGGGTCAAGACAACTACGAGCAGTACTTC. It is translated as CAMGQDNYEQYF.

This clone showed up just once. The gene calls are TRBV11-3 and TRBJ2-7; 7 nucleotides match TRBD1. There are 13 residues in the CDR3. Germline loops: CDR1 SGHNT, CDR2 YENEEA. The V gene end was trimmed by 1 base and the J gene end by 6 bases; junction bases not matched to a gene: 3. CDR3 amino acids: CASSLVPGGEQYF. CDR3 DNA sequence: TGTGCCAGCAGCTTAGTCCCAGGGGGCGAGCAGTACTTC.

The chain has TRBV9 and TRBJ1-1; D is unresolved. Trimming stripped 1 base from V and 3 bases from J, with 7 bases between. CDR3 length: 13 residues. In germline, CDR1 is SGDLS, CDR2 YYNGEE. The DNA for the CDR3 is TGTGCCAGCAGCGTATCCCCCCACACTGAAGCTTTCTTT. Amino acids: CASSVSPHTEAFF.

The genes are TRBV7-6 and TRBJ1-1, with D perhaps matching TRBD1 (6 bases). Trimming removed 6 bases from V and 1 base from J, with 15 bases in between. CDR1 is SGHVS and CDR2 is FNYEAQ in the germline V gene. The CDR3 is 15 amino acids. DNA for the CDR3: TGTGCCAGCAGTACAGGGTACACGGGGAACACTGAAGCTTTCTTT. It specifies CASSTGYTGNTEAFF.

This clone was seen only once. This chain joins TRBV5-1 and TRBJ2-3; perhaps TRBD2 as D (6 bases). Germline CDR1 reads SGHRS; CDR2 reads YFSETQ. CDR3 size: 17 residues. V lost 5 bases and J lost 0, with 19 bases in between. DNA for the CDR3: TGCGCCAGCAGGCTTAGGATGTCCAGCGGGAGCACAGATACGCAGTATTTT. As protein: CASRLRMSSGSTDTQYF.

The chain recombines TRBV5-1 with TRBJ2-1; D remains ambiguous. The length of the CDR3 is 11 residues. CDR1 is SGHRS, CDR2 YFSETQ, per germline. The V end lost 4 bases, the J end lost 6 bases, and 5 bases lay between the germline ends. The DNA for the CDR3 is TGCGCCAGCAGCCCTTCCAATGAGCAGTTCTTC. As protein: CASSPSNEQFF.

The genes are TRBV6-1 and TRBJ2-7; 8 bases map to TRBD2. V was clipped by 6 bases and J by 2 bases; unmatched bases: 3. The CDR3 consists of 13 residues. The germline V gene has CDR1 MNHNS and CDR2 SASEGT. CDR3 in DNA: TGTGCCAGCAGGAGTAGCGGGACCTACGAGCAGTACTTC. As protein: CASRSSGTYEQYF.

Comment on this clone: Here the CDR3 omits its conserved ending phenylalanine or tryptophan, so a read error is the likely source. The DNA is omitted, as the CDR3 cannot be located on it reliably, and the CDR3 follows TCRdb's listing. The chain combines TRBV6-6 with TRBJ2-7; TRBD1, the table's D call, was not compared with the DNA. Including both end residues, the CDR3 is 11 amino acids long. Germline loops: CDR1 MNHNY, CDR2 SVGAGI (reference sequence). The CDR3 region is CASSYPGQAPS.

The CDR3 spells CASRAGRGEADTQYF. Written as DNA, the CDR3 is TGTGCCAGCAGGGCCGGAAGAGGGGAGGCAGATACGCAGTATTTT. The chain carries TRBV6-1 and TRBJ2-3; weak D call: TRBD2 (6 bases). Germline loops: CDR1 MNHNS, CDR2 SASEGT. V gave up 6 bases and J gave up 4 bases, with 17 bases separating them. The CDR3 is 15 residues long.

This chain joins TRBV5-4 and TRBJ1-2; D gene unclear. The germline gives CDR1 SGHNT, CDR2 YYREEE (reference sequence). Trimming took off 4 bases at V and 6 bases at J, with 22 bases between the two ends. This CDR3 contains 16 residues. CDR3 DNA: TGTGCCAGCAGCCGACCCGGCCTAGGGAGAGGGAATGGCTACACCTTC. This encodes CASSRPGLGRGNGYTF.

In nucleotides, the CDR3 is TGTGCCATCAGTGATGTTGGAGGGGACGGGTTCTTC. It is translated as CAISDVGGDGFF. V is TRBV10-3 and J is TRBJ2-1, with a tentative D call TRBD2 (6 bases). V was cut by 3 bases and J by 15 bases, with 15 bases left in between. The CDR3 is 12 amino acids. Germline V gene data show CDR1 as ENHRY and CDR2 as SYGVKD.

This rearrangement joins TRBV10-3 to TRBJ2-5; D perhaps matches TRBD1 (5 bases). V was trimmed by 6 bases and J by 4 bases, leaving 12 bases between them. Germline V gene sequence: CDR1 ENHRY, CDR2 SYGVKD. The CDR3 length is 13 residues. The chain's CDR3 is CAISQGIRETQYF. In DNA form, the CDR3 reads TGTGCCATCAGCCAGGGAATCCGAGAGACCCAGTACTTC.